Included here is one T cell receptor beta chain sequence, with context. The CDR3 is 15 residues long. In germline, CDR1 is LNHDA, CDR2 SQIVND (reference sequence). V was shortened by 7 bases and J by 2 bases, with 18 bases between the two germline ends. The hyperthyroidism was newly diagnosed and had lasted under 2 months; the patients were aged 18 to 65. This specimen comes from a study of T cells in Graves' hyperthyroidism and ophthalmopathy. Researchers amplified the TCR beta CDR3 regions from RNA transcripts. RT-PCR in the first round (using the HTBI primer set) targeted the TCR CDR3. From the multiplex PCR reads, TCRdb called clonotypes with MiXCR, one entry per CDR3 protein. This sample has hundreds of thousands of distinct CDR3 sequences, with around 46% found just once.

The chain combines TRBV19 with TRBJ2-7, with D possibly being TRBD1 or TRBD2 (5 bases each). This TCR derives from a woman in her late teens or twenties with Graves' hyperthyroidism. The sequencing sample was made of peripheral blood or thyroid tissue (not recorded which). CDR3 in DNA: TGTGCCAGTACCCACCCCCGGGACGGAACCTACGAGCAGTACTTC. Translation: CASTHPRDGTYEQYF.